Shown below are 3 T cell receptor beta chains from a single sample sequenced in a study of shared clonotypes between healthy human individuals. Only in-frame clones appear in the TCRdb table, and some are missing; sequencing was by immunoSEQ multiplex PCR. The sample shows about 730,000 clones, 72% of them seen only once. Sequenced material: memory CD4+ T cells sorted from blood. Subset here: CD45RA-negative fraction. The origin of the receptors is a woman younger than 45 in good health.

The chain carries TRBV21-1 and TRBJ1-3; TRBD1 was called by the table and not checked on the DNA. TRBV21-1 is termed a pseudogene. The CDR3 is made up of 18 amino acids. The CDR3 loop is CASSKGRGNSLAGNTIYF. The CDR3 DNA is TGTGCCAGCAGCAAGGGTAGGGGTAACTCCCTCGCAGGAAACACCATATATTTT.

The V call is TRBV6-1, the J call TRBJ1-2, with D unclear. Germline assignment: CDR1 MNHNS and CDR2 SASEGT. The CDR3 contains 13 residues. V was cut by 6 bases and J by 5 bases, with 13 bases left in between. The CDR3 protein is CASSEDGIYGYTF. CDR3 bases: TGTGCCAGCAGCGAGGACGGGATTTATGGCTACACCTTC.

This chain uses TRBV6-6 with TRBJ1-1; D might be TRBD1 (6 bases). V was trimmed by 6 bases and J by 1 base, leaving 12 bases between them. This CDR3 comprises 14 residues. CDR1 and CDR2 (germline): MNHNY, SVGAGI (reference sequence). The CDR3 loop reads CASRHAGENTEAFF. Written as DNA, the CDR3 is TGTGCCAGCAGGCACGCAGGGGAGAACACTGAAGCTTTCTTT.